Sequencing of this T cell receptor beta chain was carried out in a study of Ad26.COV2.S vaccination and SARS-CoV-2 variants. Measured with immunoSEQ multiplex PCR; TCRdb has only the in-frame clones, and not every one. This table has 400,000 to 450,000 clones, approximately 90% appearing once. CDR1 is SEHNR and CDR2 is FQNEAQ in the germline V gene (reference sequence). This CDR3 has 14 amino acids. Between the trimmed V and J ends, which lost 4 bases and 4 bases, there was a span of 14 bases. Treatment of the sample: some 19 received Ad26.COV2.S at low or high dose, single or two shots; 5 received placebo; per-sample allocation not given. Day 63 after the first injection of vaccine or placebo was the sampling time. Wuhan-strain SARS-CoV-2 spike was expressed by the Ad26 vector that made up the vaccine.

This TCR was recovered from a person between 18 and 65 years old who received the Ad26.COV2.S COVID-19 vaccine or a placebo. The starting material was peripheral blood, obtained in a trial of Ad26.COV2.S vaccine versus placebo. The chain is built from TRBV7-9 and TRBJ2-7; D gene unclear. The chain's CDR3 is CASSYTGPNYEQYF. The CDR3 DNA reads as TGTGCCAGCAGCTACACCGGACCAAATTACGAGCAGTACTTC.